Below, one T cell receptor (beta chain) is given with its context. Its antigen is as yet unknown. This sample was included in a study of T cell responses to AZD1222 COVID-19 vaccine. The CDR3 contains 16 residues. In germline, CDR1 is MDHEN, CDR2 SYDVKM. V lost 5 bases, J lost 8 bases, and 16 bases stayed unmatched. The repertoire was sequenced with immunoSEQ multiplex PCR; TCRdb's copy has only in-frame clones and lacks some. The table has 95,000 or so clones, roughly 91% seen once. Study results and limitations: Regions 160-218 and 743-854 dominated among vaccine-associated CD4 TCRs spanning spike.

The V and J genes are TRBV28 and TRBJ1-2; 8 bases match TRBD1. The receptor was derived from an adult in good health. The sample here was peripheral blood, taken on day 0 of AZD1222 vaccination. This CDR3 is CASSAYEWDRPGGYTF. Written as DNA, the CDR3 is TGTGCCAGCAGTGCTTACGAATGGGACAGGCCGGGGGGCTACACCTTC.